This T cell receptor (beta chain) was recorded in a study of immune heterogeneity within non-small cell lung tumors (dated by TCRdb to the late 2010s). Study-level background: Histology comprised a handful of squamous cell carcinomas, roughly ten non-squamous carcinomas and 1 tumor not otherwise specified. The study combined whole-exome sequencing, RNA-seq and TCR beta repertoire sequencing of multiple spatially distinct regions from each NSCLC tumor to examine intratumoral immune heterogeneity. TCR repertoires were analyzed from fewer than 70 tumor loci of some 16 patients, whereas transcriptome data were available for only approximately 43 loci from eleven to twelve patients. Binding of neoantigens to the HLA alleles of each patient was predicted with netMHCpan-3.0 for mutant peptides of 8 to 11 amino acids.

For the TCR template, genomic DNA was extracted from bulk tumor tissue, and 600 ng of gDNA was amplified for each sample. During surgery, multiple biopsies were taken from each primary tumor and placed as far apart as possible within the tumor mass. The study cohort was described as untreated, and the patients were newly diagnosed NSCLC cases having curative surgery. Donors were fewer than 16 newly diagnosed non-small cell lung cancer patients undergoing surgery with curative intent. A couple of independent pathologists reviewed the resected tumor masses. Sequencing was performed only on DNA and RNA samples of high quality. This clonotype is identified as medium-sized (0.01 to 0.1%). No antigen is known for it. Base qualities are not recorded, but no much larger clone differs from it by a single base. A multiplex PCR system amplified the TCR beta CDR3 region, with a first 10-cycle round using 32 V-gene forward and 13 J-gene reverse primers. First-round PCR used a QIAGEN Multiplex PCR Kit, and primer sequences were filed in Chinese patent CN105087789A. Illumina universal primers were attached in a second round of PCR run with the Phusion High-Fidelity PCR Kit. Paired-end sequencing of TCR libraries was carried out on the Illumina HiSeq X Ten platform at a read length of 151 bp. The authors' pipeline ran thus. Reads without multiplex PCR primers were removed using Cutadapt, read pairs were merged using PEAR, and CDR3 regions were called using MiXCR with default settings. Repertoire diversity used Shannon entropy, and clonality was computed as one minus Shannon entropy divided by ln of productive unique sequence count. Dominant or high-frequency T-cell clones were defined as clonotypes at frequencies of at least 0.5%. The public reads were run again by TCRdb, first through fastp at Q25 and then through MiXCR, and only productive beta chains were kept. Entries that share a CDR3 protein sequence are merged under the most common genes and DNA. The V and J calls here are based on TCRdb, not the publication. Counted in this sample were about 4,600 distinct CDR3 sequences; about 30% of them appeared once. The ten biggest clones cover 20% to 25% of the sample.

From its cysteine to its phenylalanine, the CDR3 spans 12 amino acids. Just CDR3 DNA is preserved here, 36 bases in frame from base 1. V is shortened by 3 bases, J by 6 bases, and the region joining them spans 9 bases. CDR1 and CDR2 were assigned from the germline V gene (reference sequence) as DFQATT and SNEGSKA. The full study reports these points: Local tumor mutational burden and local T-cell repertoire clonality had a statistically significant but moderate positive correlation (R about 0.36). For the most part, high-frequency TCR beta clonotypes differed from one individual patient to another. Within a patient, the same dominant CDR3B clonotypes appeared at multiple loci, but different tumor locations also contained unique high-frequency clones.

The chain uses TRBV20-1 and TRBJ1-3, with the identity of the D gene unclear. The TCR was taken from a woman aged 45-60 years with non-small cell lung cancer. The specimen was lung tumor tissue. The CDR3: CSARALENTIYF. The DNA sequence is TGCAGTGCTAGGGCATTGGAAAACACCATATATTTT.